The 4 T cell receptor beta chains below were found in one sample sequenced in a study of CD8+ T cells in alopecia areata. The sample's treatment: oral pan-JAK inhibitor, 5-10 mg twice daily. RNA, once extracted, was reverse transcribed into cDNA for use as the sequencing template. Some clones are missing from TCRdb's copy, which holds only in-frame ones; the method was immunoSEQ multiplex PCR. The sample records some 150,000 clones, approximately 86% being singletons. The specimen comprised CD8+ T cells sorted from blood, sampled at week 4, from a patient treated with tofacitinib. Every receptor here comes from a human donor with alopecia areata.

The chain employs TRBV27 and TRBJ2-2, with TRBD1 as a possible D gene (6 bases). The germline V gene encodes CDR1 MNHEY and CDR2 SMNVEV (reference sequence). The CDR3 has 14 residues. The ends were cut back, 10 bases at V and 11 bases at J, with 23 bases in the middle. CDR3 in amino acids: CATLLSPDSLELFF. The CDR3 DNA reads TGTGCCACTCTCTTGTCTCCGGACAGCTTAGAGCTGTTTTTT.

This clone was counted a single time. V is TRBV2 and J is TRBJ2-7; D might be TRBD2 (5 bases). Trimming cost V 8 bases and J 5 bases, with 16 bases left between them. Germline V gives CDR1 SNHLY, CDR2 FYNNEI. The CDR3 extends over 13 amino acids. The CDR3 sequence: CASCSDSHHEQYF. In DNA, the CDR3 is TGTGCCAGCTGTAGCGACTCGCACCACGAGCAGTACTTC. The full variable domain, rest sourced from reference TRBV2 and TRBJ2-7, is EPEVTQTPSHQVTQMGQEVILRCVPISNHLYFYWYRQILGQKVEFLVSFYNNEISEKSEIFDDQFSVERPDGSNFTLKIRSTKLEDSAMYFCASCSDSHHEQYFGPGTRLTVT.

The V and J genes are TRBV4-1 and TRBJ2-7; TRBD2 is a possible D gene (6 bases). The CDR3 loop spans 16 amino acids. V lost 3 bases and J lost 3, with 18 bases in between. Germline V gene data show CDR1 as MGHRA and CDR2 as YSYEKL. The CDR3 DNA reads TGCGCCAGCAGCCAGAAACCTAGCGTTCTGAACTACGAGCAGTACTTC. Translated: CASSQKPSVLNYEQYF.

This clone came up once. The V and J genes are TRBV10-3 and TRBJ2-7; tentatively, D is TRBD1 or TRBD2 (5 bases each). Trimming pared 2 bases from V and 0 bases from J, leaving 26 bases between. This CDR3 is 20 amino acids long. Germline V lookup: CDR1 ENHRY, CDR2 SYGVKD. As DNA, the CDR3 is TGTGCCATCAGTGAGGGGTATAGGGGACGGATCTCCCTTAGCTCCTACGAGCAGTACTTC. Its protein is CAISEGYRGRISLSSYEQYF.